These 18 T cell receptor beta chains were sequenced from one sample in a study of CD8 T cells in Susac syndrome. RNA amounts of roughly 0.5 to 1 ug underwent reverse transcription with random hexamers. Via MiXCR, TCRdb re-called the immunoSEQ multiplex PCR reads, giving one row per CDR3 protein. The sample yields under 200,000 distinct CDR3 sequences, roughly 90% seen once. Input material: CD4+ T cells from PBMCs. The receptors were sampled from a human donor with Susac syndrome.

This clonotype has a handful of counts. This rearrangement joins TRBV7-2 to TRBJ2-4; D is uncertain. CDR3 length: 14 residues. The germline V gene has CDR1 SGHTA and CDR2 FQGNSA. Trimming stripped 0 bases from V and 0 bases from J, with 3 bases between. CDR3 sequence (DNA): TGTGCCAGCAGCTTAGCGGCAGCCAAAAACATTCAGTACTTC. Amino acid sequence: CASSLAAAKNIQYF.

The rearrangement uses TRBV6-1 and TRBJ1-1, with 11 bases lining up with TRBD1. The V gene's germline CDR1 is MNHNS and CDR2 SASEGT. After removal of 1 base from V and 6 bases from J, the junction contained 4 bases not matched to a gene. This CDR3 region has 15 residues. The CDR3 DNA sequence: TGTGCCAGCAGTGAAGTCGGACAGGGGGCGGCTGAAGCTTTCTTT. Translating it yields CASSEVGQGAAEAFF.

The chain employs TRBV11-2 and TRBJ2-7; D is possibly TRBD2 (5 bases). Trimming left V 1 base short and J 5 bases short, with 12 bases between. This CDR3 has 14 amino acids. Germline values: CDR1 SGHAT, CDR2 FQNNGV. The CDR3 reads CASSLGAGVHEQYF. The CDR3 DNA reads TGTGCCAGCAGCTTAGGCGCCGGGGTCCACGAGCAGTACTTC.

The DNA of the CDR3 is TGTGCCAGCAGAGGGACAGGGTACTATGGCTACACCTTC. Its protein is CASRGTGYYGYTF. The chain employs TRBV2 and TRBJ1-2, with 9 bases fitting TRBD1. With 6 bases clipped from V and 3 bases from J, the junction kept 2 bases outside the gene matches. There are 13 residues in the CDR3. Germline V gives CDR1 SNHLY, CDR2 FYNNEI.

J is TRBJ2-5 and V is TRBV20-1, with TRBD1 identical over 8 bases. The CDR3 length is 13 residues. Unmatched junction bases numbered 7, after V lost 5 bases and J lost 5 bases. The germline CDR1 and CDR2 sequences are DFQATT and SNEGSKA (reference sequence). The CDR3 sequence: CSASRGLGETQYF. CDR3 DNA sequence: TGCAGTGCTTCCAGGGGGCTCGGGGAGACCCAGTACTTC.

The J gene is TRBJ2-3, the V gene TRBV4-1; 14 bases match TRBD2. The CDR3 runs 20 residues. V lost 2 bases, J lost 2 bases, and 12 bases stayed unmatched. The germline V gene encodes CDR1 MGHRA and CDR2 YSYEKL. The CDR3 region is CASSQQGLAGASLHTDTQYF. In DNA form, the CDR3 reads TGCGCCAGCAGCCAACAGGGACTAGCGGGGGCCAGTTTACACACAGATACGCAGTATTTT.

The chain employs TRBV5-1 and TRBJ1-2; D gene uncertain. This CDR3 is built from 13 residues. Trimming stripped 4 bases from V and 1 base from J, with 8 bases between. Germline CDR1 SGHRS, CDR2 YFSETQ. Here the CDR3 DNA reads TGCGCCAGCAGCCCCCAAGATAACTATGGCTACACCTTC. Its protein product is CASSPQDNYGYTF.

V is TRBV18 and J is TRBJ1-5, with D tentatively TRBD1 (5 bases). CDR1 is KGHSH, CDR2 LQKENI, per germline. The V end was cut by 2 bases, the J end by 5 bases, with 10 bases between. The CDR3 length is 14 residues. CDR3 sequence reads: CASSPTDTDQPQHF. CDR3 in DNA: TGTGCCAGCTCACCAACGGACACAGATCAGCCCCAGCATTTT.

The rearrangement links TRBV10-3 to TRBJ2-7, with 7 nucleotides matching TRBD1. The junction had 10 bases not matched to a gene; V was cut back by 5 bases and J by 3 bases. This CDR3 has 15 amino acids. The germline V gene has CDR1 ENHRY and CDR2 SYGVKD. The DNA of the CDR3 is TGTGCCATCAGTCTCCGGGACAGTGAACTCTACGAGCAGTACTTC. Translated, it gives CAISLRDSELYEQYF.

The genes are TRBV7-9 and TRBJ2-1, with 12 bases lining up with TRBD2. CDR1 and CDR2 from the germline V gene are SEHNR and FQNEAQ (reference sequence). V gave up 8 bases and J gave up 8 bases; unmatched junction bases: 10. This CDR3 has 15 residues. The CDR3 loop reads CASARASGRGYEQFF. CDR3 nucleotides: TGTGCCAGCGCCCGGGCTAGCGGGAGGGGCTATGAGCAGTTCTTC.

The chain recombines TRBV2 with TRBJ1-5; D is unclear. The CDR3 sequence is 14 residues long. Germline CDR1 and CDR2: SNHLY and FYNNEI. V was clipped by 5 bases and J by 3 bases, with 11 bases between them. This CDR3 reads CASSLGISNQPQHF. The CDR3 DNA is TGTGCCAGCAGTCTCGGGATCTCCAATCAGCCCCAGCATTTT.

The chain is built from TRBV7-9 and TRBJ1-3, with 10 bases that match TRBD1. This CDR3 is 16 amino acids long. Germline loops: CDR1 SEHNR, CDR2 FQNEAQ (reference sequence). The J segment lost 6 bases and the V segment lost 5 bases, leaving 10 bases of the junction unmatched. The CDR3 DNA reads TGTGCCAGCAGCACCCGGGACAGGGGCCTGGAAAACACCATATATTTT. This translates into CASSTRDRGLENTIYF.

V usage is TRBV19 and J usage is TRBJ1-5, with a possible D match to TRBD1 (6 bases). The CDR3 covers 13 residues. The germline gives CDR1 LNHDA, CDR2 SQIVND (reference sequence). V dropped 10 bases and J dropped 3 bases, with 13 bases sitting between them. CDR3 sequence: CATRDRINQPQHF. The CDR3 DNA reads TGTGCCACGAGAGACAGGATCAATCAGCCCCAGCATTTT.

The chain employs TRBV14 and TRBJ2-1, with a tentative D call TRBD2 (6 bases). V lost 6 bases to trimming and J lost 4 bases, with 13 bases between them. Germline V CDR1 and CDR2: SGHDN, FVKESK. The CDR3 has 14 residues. CDR3 nucleotides: TGTGCCAGCAGTCTTAGCGGACTGTACAATGAGCAGTTCTTC. This translates into CASSLSGLYNEQFF.

The V gene is TRBV20-1, the J gene TRBJ2-7; unclear D gene. The CDR3 has 12 amino acids. V was pared by 5 bases and J by 3 bases, with 11 bases between. Germline V gives CDR1 DFQATT, CDR2 SNEGSKA (reference sequence). The CDR3 DNA reads TGCAGTGCTCCGGCTTTTGGCTACGAGCAGTACTTC. Translation: CSAPAFGYEQYF.

The rearrangement links TRBV20-1 to TRBJ2-1; 7 bases fit TRBD1. The CDR3 totals 15 residues. V was clipped by 2 bases and J by 1 base; unmatched bases: 5. Germline V gene lookup returns CDR1 DFQATT and CDR2 SNEGSKA (reference sequence). CDR3 sequence (DNA): TGCAGTGCTAGACTGGGACAGACTTCCTACAATGAGCAGTTCTTC. This translates into CSARLGQTSYNEQFF.

The chain employs TRBV20-1 and TRBJ2-1; the match to TRBD2 covers 9 bases. Germline assignment: CDR1 DFQATT and CDR2 SNEGSKA (reference sequence). The CDR3 totals 14 residues. The trim removed 1 base at V and 7 bases at J, leaving 5 bases unmatched. Here the CDR3 reads CSARGASGNNEQFF. The DNA of the CDR3 is TGCAGTGCTAGAGGGGCTAGCGGGAATAATGAGCAGTTCTTC.

The J gene is TRBJ2-5, the V gene TRBV20-1; perhaps TRBD1 as D (6 bases). The germline CDR1 and CDR2 sequences are DFQATT and SNEGSKA (reference sequence). The CDR3 extends over 14 amino acids. Trimming cost V 6 bases and J 2 bases, with 16 bases left between them. The CDR3 region is CSAPKRRGQETQYF. In DNA, the CDR3 is TGCAGTGCCCCCAAACGCAGGGGTCAAGAGACCCAGTACTTC.